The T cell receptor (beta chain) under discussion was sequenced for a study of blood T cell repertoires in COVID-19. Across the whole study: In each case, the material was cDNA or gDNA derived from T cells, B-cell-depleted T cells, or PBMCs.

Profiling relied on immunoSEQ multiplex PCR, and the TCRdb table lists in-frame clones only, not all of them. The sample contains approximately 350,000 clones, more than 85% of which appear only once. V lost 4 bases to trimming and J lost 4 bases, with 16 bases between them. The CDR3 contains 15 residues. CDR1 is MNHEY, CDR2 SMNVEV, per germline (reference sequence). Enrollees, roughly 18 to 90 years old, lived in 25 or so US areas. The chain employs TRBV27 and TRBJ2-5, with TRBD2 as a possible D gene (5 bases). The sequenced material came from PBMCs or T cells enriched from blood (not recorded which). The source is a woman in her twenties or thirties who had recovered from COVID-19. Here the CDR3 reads CASSSDYLGVETQYF. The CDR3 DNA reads TGTGCCAGCAGTTCCGACTACCTTGGGGTAGAGACCCAGTACTTC.